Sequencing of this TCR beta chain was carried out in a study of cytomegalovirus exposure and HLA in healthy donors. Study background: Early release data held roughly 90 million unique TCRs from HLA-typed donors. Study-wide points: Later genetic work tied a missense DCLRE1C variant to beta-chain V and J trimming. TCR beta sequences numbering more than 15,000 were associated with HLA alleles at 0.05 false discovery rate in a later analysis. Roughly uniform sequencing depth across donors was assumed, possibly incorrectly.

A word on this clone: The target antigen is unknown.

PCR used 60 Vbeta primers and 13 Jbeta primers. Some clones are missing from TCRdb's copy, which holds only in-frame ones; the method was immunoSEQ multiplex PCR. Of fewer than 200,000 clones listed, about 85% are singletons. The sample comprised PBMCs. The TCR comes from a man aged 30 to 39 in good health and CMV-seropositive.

The CDR3: CASSPAGVAISSYNEQFF. CDR3 sequence (DNA): TGTGCCAGCAGCCCGGCGGGGGTGGCTATTTCATCCTACAATGAGCAGTTCTTC. The chain recombines TRBV7-8 with TRBJ2-1; 7 nucleotides match TRBD2. CDR1 and CDR2 (germline): SGHVS, FQNEAQ. Losses at the gene ends were 5 bases for V and 1 base for J; bases not matched to a gene: 14. The CDR3 is made up of 18 amino acids.